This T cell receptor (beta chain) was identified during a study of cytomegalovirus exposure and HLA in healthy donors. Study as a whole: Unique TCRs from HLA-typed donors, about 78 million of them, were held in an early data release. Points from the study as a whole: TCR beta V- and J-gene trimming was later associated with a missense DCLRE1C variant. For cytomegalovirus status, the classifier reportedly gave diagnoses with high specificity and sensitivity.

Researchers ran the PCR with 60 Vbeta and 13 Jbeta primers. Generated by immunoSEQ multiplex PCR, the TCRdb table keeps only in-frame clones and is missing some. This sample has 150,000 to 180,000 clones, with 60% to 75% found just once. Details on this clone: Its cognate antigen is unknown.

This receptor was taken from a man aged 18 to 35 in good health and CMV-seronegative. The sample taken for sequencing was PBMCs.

The CDR3 reads CASSHARDRVDNEQFF. Here the CDR3 DNA reads TGCGCCAGCAGCCATGCCCGGGACAGGGTCGACAATGAGCAGTTCTTC. J is TRBJ2-1 and V is TRBV4-3, with 9 bases lining up with TRBD1. Germline lookup yields CDR1 LGHNA and CDR2 YSLEER. The CDR3 covers 16 residues. V lost 3 bases and J lost 5; bases outside the gene matches: 8.